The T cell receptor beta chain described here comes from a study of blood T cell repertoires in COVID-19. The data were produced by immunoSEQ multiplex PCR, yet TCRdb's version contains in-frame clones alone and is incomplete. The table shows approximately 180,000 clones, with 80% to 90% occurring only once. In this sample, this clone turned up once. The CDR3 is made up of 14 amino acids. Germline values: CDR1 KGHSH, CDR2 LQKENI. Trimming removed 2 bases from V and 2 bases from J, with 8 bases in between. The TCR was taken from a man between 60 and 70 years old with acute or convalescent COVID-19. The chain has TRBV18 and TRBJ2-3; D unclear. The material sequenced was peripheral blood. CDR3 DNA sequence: TGTGCCAGCTCACCAGGCGGAGCCACAGATACGCAGTATTTT. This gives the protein CASSPGGATDTQYF.